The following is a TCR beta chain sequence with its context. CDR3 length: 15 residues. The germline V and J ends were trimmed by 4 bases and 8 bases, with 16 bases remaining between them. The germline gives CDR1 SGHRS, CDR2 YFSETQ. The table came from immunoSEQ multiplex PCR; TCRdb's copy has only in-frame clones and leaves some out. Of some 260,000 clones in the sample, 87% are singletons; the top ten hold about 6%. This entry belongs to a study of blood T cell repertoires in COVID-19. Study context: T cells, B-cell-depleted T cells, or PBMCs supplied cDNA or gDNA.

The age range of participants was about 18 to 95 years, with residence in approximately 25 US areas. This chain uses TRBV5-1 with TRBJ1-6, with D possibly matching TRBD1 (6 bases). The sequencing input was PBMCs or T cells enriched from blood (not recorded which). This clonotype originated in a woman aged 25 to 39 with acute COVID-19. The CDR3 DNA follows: TGCGCCAGCAGCCCACGGACAGTTCTCGATTCACCCCTCCACTTT. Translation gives CASSPRTVLDSPLHF.